Shown below are 3 T cell receptor beta chains from a single sample sequenced in a study of Graves' ophthalmopathy and Graves' hyperthyroidism. The authors amplified TCR beta CDR3 regions from RNA transcripts. RT-PCR was first run with HTBI primers, then multiplex PCR in a second round. In TCRdb, the multiplex PCR reads were re-called with MiXCR into one record per CDR3 protein. The data contain 150,000 to 200,000 distinct CDR3 sequences, roughly two fifths of them singletons. The sample taken for sequencing was peripheral blood. The receptors derive from a woman aged 40 to 50 with Graves' ophthalmopathy.

The chain combines TRBV11-2 with TRBJ1-3; 10 positions agree with TRBD1. Germline loops: CDR1 SGHAT, CDR2 FQNNGV. The CDR3 extends over 17 amino acids. V shed 1 base and J 7 bases; nucleotides not matched to a gene: 10. The CDR3 region is CASSLVGAGQGINTIYF. In DNA form, the CDR3 reads TGTGCCAGCAGCTTAGTAGGGGCGGGACAGGGGATTAACACCATATATTTT.

This rearrangement joins TRBV6-1 to TRBJ2-7; tentatively, D is TRBD1 or TRBD2 (5 bases each). The V and J ends lost 6 bases and 3 bases respectively, with 15 bases between them. This CDR3 region has 14 residues. Germline lookup yields CDR1 MNHNS and CDR2 SASEGT. This chain's CDR3 is CASRARGAYYEQYF. The CDR3 bases are TGTGCCAGCAGGGCGAGAGGGGCTTACTACGAGCAGTACTTC.

This clonotype was seen a single time. The chain has TRBV6-1 and TRBJ1-2; possibly TRBD1 for D (5 bases). The CDR3 contains 13 residues. Germline V CDR1 and CDR2: MNHNS, SASEGT. Trimming cost V 6 bases and J 6 bases, with 14 bases left between them. The DNA of the CDR3 is TGTGCCAGCAGCCGAAGATTAGGGGATGGCTACACCTTC. Amino acid sequence: CASSRRLGDGYTF.